Listed below are T cell receptor beta chains from one sample, sequenced in a study of T cells after yellow fever vaccination. TCRdb re-called the 5' RACE reads through MiXCR, storing one row per CDR3 protein. The data contain 300,000 to 400,000 distinct CDR3 sequences, 7% to 9% of them seen just once; the ten biggest clones take up approximately 15%. The source material was PBMCs, sampled more than 35 days after the first yellow fever vaccination. The source is a man between 18 and 35 years old who received the YFV17D yellow fever vaccine. CDR3s include the opening cysteine and the closing phenylalanine or tryptophan. D genes are given only for firm matches. Clone size is shown for a subset of rows, as once, few, many or a class of expanded clone.

V,J,D,size,DNA,CDR3
TRBV18,TRBJ1-6,.,.,TGTGCCAGCTCGCCGACGGAGACACCCCTCCACTTT,CASSPTETPLHF
TRBV4-3,TRBJ2-3,.,.,TGCACCAGCAGCCAAGATTCCGGCAGGGGCTCAGATACGCAGTATTTT,CTSSQDSGRGSDTQYF
TRBV5-1,TRBJ1-2,.,.,TGCGCCAGCAGCTTGTTGGCAGCCTATGGCTACACCTTC,CASSLLAAYGYTF
TRBV12-3/TRBV12-4,TRBJ1-5,.,few,TGTGCCAGCAGTTTAGAAGGGGGGGGGCCCCAGCATTTT,CASSLEGGGPQHF
TRBV6-1,TRBJ1-5,.,few,TGTGCCAGCAGGGGCAGGGGTAGAAAGCCCCAGCATTTT,CASRGRGRKPQHF
TRBV11-2,TRBJ2-1,.,.,TGTGCCAGCAGCTTAGGCGTCAGGGGAGGCAATGAGCAGTTCTTC,CASSLGVRGGNEQFF
TRBV19,TRBJ2-7,.,few,TGTGCCACCCATTTCGCCTACGAGCAGTACTTC,CATHFAYEQYF
TRBV10-3,TRBJ1-2,TRBD1,few,TGTGCCATCAGTGTCCGGGACAGGGGTCCCCCTCTCTATGGCTACACCTTC,CAISVRDRGPPLYGYTF
TRBV6-2/TRBV6-3,TRBJ1-1,.,many,TGTGCCAGCAGTTACCGGGGGAACACTGAAGCTTTCTTT,CASSYRGNTEAFF
TRBV29-1,TRBJ1-2,TRBD1,.,TGCAGCGTTATCACAGGGGATAGTTATGGCTACACCTTC,CSVITGDSYGYTF
TRBV11-2,TRBJ2-3,TRBD2,.,TGTGCCAGCAGCTTCTGGACTAGCGGGGGCGCTAGCACAGATACGCAGTATTTT,CASSFWTSGGASTDTQYF
TRBV5-1,TRBJ2-4,TRBD2,many,TGCGCCAGCAGCTTGGATAGCGGGGGGGCCGCGGACATTCAGTACTTC,CASSLDSGGAADIQYF
TRBV18,TRBJ1-1,.,few,TGTGCCAGCTCACCAGAGGGGCTTTGGAACACTGAAGCTTTCTTT,CASSPEGLWNTEAFF
TRBV15,TRBJ1-4,.,few,TGTGCCACCAGCAGATTCCAGGGTCTAGGGGATGAAAAACTGTTTTTT,CATSRFQGLGDEKLFF
TRBV4-1,TRBJ2-5,.,.,TGCGCCAGCAGCCAAGGACTAAGTCGGACCGGGGAAGGCCGGCGGGAGACCCAGTACTTC,CASSQGLSRTGEGRRETQYF
TRBV7-9,TRBJ1-2,.,.,TGTGCCAGCAGCTTAATAGAGCGGATGAGCTATGGCTACACCTTC,CASSLIERMSYGYTF
TRBV6-6,TRBJ2-7,TRBD1,.,TGTGCCAGCAGTTACCGTAGGGACAGCGAGCAGTACTTC,CASSYRRDSEQYF
TRBV7-8,TRBJ2-5,.,.,TGTGCCAGCAGCTTAGAACAACAAGAGACCCAGTACTTC,CASSLEQQETQYF
TRBV19,TRBJ1-2,.,.,TGTGCCAGTAGTATAGGGCGGGGTCTTTACGGCTACACCTTC,CASSIGRGLYGYTF
TRBV27,TRBJ1-2,.,.,TGTGCCAGCAGTGCAGCGTTCCCAGGGATCGGCGGCTACACCTTC,CASSAAFPGIGGYTF
TRBV12-3/TRBV12-4,TRBJ1-5,.,.,TGTGCCAGCAGTTTATCGGTGAGGACTGGGCAGCCCCAGCATTTT,CASSLSVRTGQPQHF
TRBV15,TRBJ1-6,TRBD1,few,TGTGCCACCAGCAGAGCATGGACAGGGCGCTCCTATAATTCACCCCTCCACTTT,CATSRAWTGRSYNSPLHF
TRBV20-1,TRBJ2-1,.,.,TGCAGTGCTCCAAGGCAGGGATCCTACAATGAGCAGTTCTTC,CSAPRQGSYNEQFF
TRBV2,TRBJ1-1,.,many,TGTGCCAGCAGTGAACAAAGGACCGTAAACACTGAAGCTTTCTTT,CASSEQRTVNTEAFF
TRBV18,TRBJ1-1,.,.,TGTGCCAGCTCACCAGAAAACATGAACACTGAAGCTTTCTTT,CASSPENMNTEAFF
TRBV2,TRBJ2-3,TRBD1,.,TGTGCCAGCAGAATCGAGACAGGGGGACGGCAGTATTTT,CASRIETGGRQYF
TRBV7-2,TRBJ2-3,TRBD1,.,TGTGCCAGCAGCCTGGGACAGTTTTATAGACCAGATACGCAGTATTTT,CASSLGQFYRPDTQYF
TRBV11-2,TRBJ2-3,TRBD2,many,TGTGCCAGCAGCGCCCTGGTGGCGGGGGGGCTGACAGATACGCAGTATTTT,CASSALVAGGLTDTQYF
TRBV4-1,TRBJ2-7,.,.,TGCGCCAGCAGCCAAGGAACGACCCCAATACTATACGAGCAGTACTTC,CASSQGTTPILYEQYF
TRBV5-1,TRBJ2-1,TRBD1,many,TGCGCCAGCAGCTTAAAAGCCGGGACAGCCTACAATGAGCAGTTCTTC,CASSLKAGTAYNEQFF